This T cell receptor beta chain was observed in a study of response to subunit inactivated influenza vaccine. Study findings and constraints: Each seasonal flu vaccination may recruit only limited new T cells, authors suggested.

TCRdb fed the RT-PCR reads into MiXCR, producing one record per CDR3 protein. The sample yields about 180,000 distinct CDR3 sequences, around 9% seen once. The germline V gene encodes CDR1 SGHTA and CDR2 FQGNSA. Between the trimmed V and J ends, which lost 5 bases and 5 bases, there was a span of 10 bases. This CDR3 has 13 amino acids. There are a few counts of this clonotype. No antigen is known for it. The material was non-naive T cells sorted from PBMCs, obtained on the day of vaccination. The TCR comes from a man aged 50 to 60 who received an inactivated influenza vaccine. The chain carries TRBV7-2 and TRBJ2-1; a weak D match, TRBD2 (5 bases). CDR3 amino acids: CASSPDYNNEQFF. DNA of the CDR3: TGTGCCAGCAGCCCAGACTACAACAATGAGCAGTTCTTC.